The source of this T cell receptor (beta chain) is a study of blood T cell repertoires in COVID-19. Study summary: Nucleic acid was either cDNA or gDNA, and it came from T cells, B-cell-depleted T cells, or PBMCs.

The CDR3 loop spans 15 amino acids. Looked up from germline, CDR1 is SEHNR and CDR2 is FQNEAQ (reference sequence). V lost 5 bases to trimming and J lost 0 bases, with 12 bases between them. In the authors' methods: For nucleated cells, counts were estimated from reference gene primer amplification. Measured with immunoSEQ multiplex PCR; TCRdb has only the in-frame clones, and not every one. V, J and clone size reflect that table, while D and trimming were determined from the DNA. This sample has roughly 280,000 clones, with 89% found just once. The receptor's source is a man aged 50 to 60 with acute or convalescent COVID-19. The chain links TRBV7-9 to TRBJ2-3, with a tentative D call TRBD2 (6 bases). The sequencing input was peripheral blood. The DNA for the CDR3 is TGTGCCAGCAGCCCAATAGCGGTCAGCACAGATACGCAGTATTTT. This sequence encodes CASSPIAVSTDTQYF.